The present T cell receptor beta chain was sequenced within a study of T cells in Graves' hyperthyroidism and ophthalmopathy. This clonotype was counted at least ten times. RNA transcripts gave rise to amplified TCR beta CDR3 regions. Using the HTBI primer set, a first-round RT-PCR was run on the TCR CDR3. TCRdb fed the multiplex PCR reads into MiXCR, producing one record per CDR3 protein. In the table there are approximately 630,000 distinct CDR3 sequences, 15% to 20% of which are singletons. The CDR3 has 14 residues. The V end was cut by 5 bases, the J end by 3 bases, with 17 bases between. Germline V lookup: CDR1 DFQATT, CDR2 SNEGSKA (reference sequence).

The J gene is TRBJ2-7, the V gene TRBV20-1; D is possibly TRBD2 (6 bases). The TCR sequence derives from a woman under 40 with Graves' hyperthyroidism. Sequencing input: blood. The CDR3 DNA reads as TGCAGTGCTCGAGGGAATTCGGGGGACTACGAGCAGTACTTC. Translation gives CSARGNSGDYEQYF.